This T cell receptor beta chain was obtained from a study of shared clonotypes between healthy human individuals. The protocol was immunoSEQ multiplex PCR, while the TCRdb copy is restricted to in-frame clones and leaves out a portion. The sample consists of over a million clones, roughly 74% of them appearing once. Worth noting for this clone: The antigen is undetermined.

Broader study findings: Estimated richness was generally greater in naive than memory subsets.

Germline lookup yields CDR1 SGHRS and CDR2 YFSETQ. The CDR3 is made up of 16 amino acids. The V gene end was trimmed by 4 bases and the J gene end by 2 bases; junction bases not matched to a gene: 7. The investigators split CD4+ cells into a CD45RA+ naive subset and a CD45RA-negative memory subset. This receptor was obtained from a man aged 18 to 29 in good health. Some clones in this sample may be carry-over from other donors' samples. This chain uses TRBV5-1 with TRBJ2-3; 10 positions agree with TRBD1. Sequenced material: memory CD4+ T cells from PBMCs. Subset specified: CD45RA-negative fraction. CDR3 bases: TGCGCCAGCAGCCGAATAGGGACAGGGGACACAGATACGCAGTATTTT. Encoded protein: CASSRIGTGDTDTQYF. The full variable domain, in which reference TRBV5-1 and TRBJ2-3 provide the parts outside the CDR3, is KAGVTQTPRYLIKTRGQQVTLSCSPISGHRSVSWYQQTPGQGLQFLFEYFSETQRNKGNFPGRFSGRQFSNSRSEMNVSTLELGDSALYLCASSRIGTGDTDTQYFGPGTRLTVL.